This T cell receptor (beta chain) emerged from a study of shared clonotypes between healthy human individuals. There are 11 residues in the CDR3. Trimming pared 6 bases from V and 8 bases from J, leaving 8 bases between. Germline values: CDR1 SNHLY, CDR2 FYNNEI. The data were produced by immunoSEQ multiplex PCR, yet TCRdb's version contains in-frame clones alone and is incomplete. Here the sample spans a few million clones, around nine tenths being singletons. This clone has only a few counts. This sample includes further DNA sequences coding for the same CDR3. This receptor was obtained from a man aged 18 to 35 in good health. The J gene is TRBJ2-1, the V gene TRBV2; tentative D call: TRBD2 (5 bases). Sample: naive CD4+ T cells sorted from blood. Subset of the sample: CD45RA+ positively selected. The CDR3: CASSPLDEQFF. The CDR3 DNA reads as TGTGCCAGCAGCCCACTAGATGAGCAGTTCTTC.